The 13 T cell receptor beta chains presented below share a single source sample, sequenced in a study of PD-1 blockade in mismatch repair-deficient tumors. Using immunoSEQ multiplex PCR, the repertoire was profiled, and TCRdb retains in-frame clones only, with some absent. The repertoire includes 40,000 to 60,000 clones, 70% to 85% of them detected once, and under 3.5% sits in the top ten. The material was PBMCs, obtained before pembrolizumab treatment. The origin of the receptors is an adult with mismatch repair-deficient cancer.

V and J are TRBV28 and TRBJ2-5; D gene uncertain. Germline values: CDR1 MDHEN, CDR2 SYDVKM. V lost 4 bases, J lost 1 base, and 7 bases lay in between. The CDR3 consists of 13 residues. CDR3 in amino acids: CASSSGSQETQYF. Written as DNA, the CDR3 is TGTGCCAGCAGTTCGGGCAGCCAAGAGACCCAGTACTTC.

This clone was seen only a few times. The V gene is TRBV6-5, the J gene TRBJ2-7; D call uncertain. Trimming pared 2 bases from V and 6 bases from J, leaving 17 bases between. This CDR3 contains 15 residues. The germline gives CDR1 MNHEY, CDR2 SVGAGI. CDR3 protein: CASSYQARDPLEQYF. The CDR3 region has the DNA TGTGCCAGCAGTTACCAAGCGAGAGACCCTCTCGAGCAGTACTTC.

This clone was recorded once. The chain joins TRBV7-6 to TRBJ2-1; 7 bases are shared with TRBD2. CDR1 is SGHVS, CDR2 FNYEAQ, per germline. The CDR3 contains 18 residues. V shed 2 bases and J 5 bases; nucleotides not matched to a gene: 15. DNA of the CDR3: TGTGCCAGCAGCTTATTCCCGCTCGAGGGCGGGAGTAACAATGAGCAGTTCTTC. This gives the protein CASSLFPLEGGSNNEQFF.

The chain uses TRBV11-3 and TRBJ1-2; D is perhaps TRBD1 (5 bases). Germline lookup yields CDR1 SGHNT and CDR2 YENEEA. This CDR3 spans 15 amino acids. Trimming shortened V by 4 bases and J by 1 base, and 13 bases separated the two germline ends. The CDR3 loop reads CASSWGSGSNYGYTF. CDR3 coding DNA: TGTGCCAGCAGCTGGGGATCAGGGAGTAACTATGGCTACACCTTC.

V usage is TRBV11-2 and J usage is TRBJ1-2, with TRBD1 as a possible D gene (5 bases). Germline V gene sequence: CDR1 SGHAT, CDR2 FQNNGV. V gave up 5 bases and J gave up 4 bases, with 17 bases separating them. The CDR3 has 15 amino acids. CDR3 nucleotide sequence: TGTGCCAGCAGCCCAACCCCGACGGACATCTATGGCTACACCTTC. It specifies CASSPTPTDIYGYTF.

The table lists this clone with a few counts. J is TRBJ2-1 and V is TRBV9; 12 bases agree with TRBD2. From germline, CDR1 is SGDLS and CDR2 YYNGEE. The length of the CDR3 is 15 residues. J gave up 7 bases and V 3 bases, and 5 bases lay outside the gene matches. CDR3 in DNA: TGTGCCAGCAGCGCCTGGACTAGCGGGGAAAATGAGCAGTTCTTC. It is translated as CASSAWTSGENEQFF.

The rearrangement joins TRBV5-1 to TRBJ2-2, with D possibly matching TRBD1 (6 bases). The CDR3 runs to 16 residues. From germline, CDR1 is SGHRS and CDR2 YFSETQ. Trimming pared 1 base from V and 0 bases from J, leaving 10 bases between. Written as DNA, the CDR3 is TGCGCCAGCAGCTTGTTTTGGACAGCGAACACCGGGGAGCTGTTTTTT. This sequence encodes CASSLFWTANTGELFF.

This rearrangement joins TRBV11-3 to TRBJ2-1, with a tentative D call TRBD2 (6 bases). The CDR3 consists of 13 residues. V shed 4 bases and J shed 6 bases, with 10 bases lying between them. CDR1 is SGHNT, CDR2 YENEEA, per germline. In DNA form, the CDR3 reads TGTGCCAGCAGCTACTCGGGGGTCAATGAGCAGTTCTTC. This translates into CASSYSGVNEQFF.

The chain links TRBV19 to TRBJ2-3; 13 positions match TRBD2. The CDR3 length is 16 residues. The V segment lost 8 bases and the J segment 4 bases; nucleotides outside the gene matches: 9. Germline V gives CDR1 LNHDA, CDR2 SQIVND (reference sequence). The DNA of the CDR3 is TGTGCCAGTGGACAGAGACTAGCGGGAGGTCCAGATACGCAGTATTTT. Residues: CASGQRLAGGPDTQYF.

The CDR3 nucleotides are TGTGCCTGGACCAGAAGGGGGAGATGGGACATTCAGTACTTC. Protein sequence: CAWTRRGRWDIQYF. This chain uses TRBV30 with TRBJ2-4; possible D gene TRBD1, 6 bases. Trimming stripped 4 bases from V and 8 bases from J, with 18 bases between. CDR3 size: 14 residues. Germline V gene lookup returns CDR1 GTSNPN and CDR2 SVGIG (reference sequence).

The chain combines TRBV16 with TRBJ1-1; no firm D call. V lost 4 bases to trimming and J lost 1 base, with 10 bases between them. Germline CDR1 KGHSY, CDR2 FQNENV. The CDR3 runs to 14 residues. The CDR3 protein is CASSPSRENTEAFF. DNA of the CDR3: TGTGCCAGCAGCCCCTCGAGGGAGAACACTGAAGCTTTCTTT.

V is TRBV12-5 and J is TRBJ1-5; D is perhaps TRBD1 (6 bases). CDR3 length equals 17 residues. Germline CDR1 LGHNT, CDR2 FRNRAP. V dropped 6 bases and J dropped 2 bases, with 20 bases sitting between them. The CDR3: CASGLLQGFTGNQPQHF. The CDR3 nucleotides are TGTGCTAGTGGGCTCTTACAGGGTTTTACGGGCAATCAGCCCCAGCATTTT.

The V gene is TRBV10-3, the J gene TRBJ2-7; either TRBD1 or TRBD2 may supply D (7 bases each). CDR1 and CDR2 (germline): ENHRY, SYGVKD. Between the trimmed V and J ends, which lost 10 bases and 2 bases, there was a span of 18 bases. This CDR3 has 14 amino acids. CDR3 in amino acids: CATHQGGGPYEQYF. In DNA form, the CDR3 reads TGTGCCACACATCAGGGGGGAGGGCCCTACGAGCAGTACTTC.